The source of this T cell receptor (beta chain) is a study of shared clonotypes between healthy human individuals. Overall study findings and caveats: Clonotype sharing among the donors was expected to vary with sequencing depth. Generally, naive subsets (rather than memory subsets) showed larger estimated richness.

Authors' processing steps: ImmunoSEQ output lacked quality scores and full-length reads, limiting matched filtering. Assay used: immunoSEQ multiplex PCR; TCRdb lists only in-frame clones, some missing. V, J and clone size derive from that table, while D and trimming were established from the DNA sequence. Among roughly 660,000 clones listed, less than 95% were seen once. Details on this clone: The antigen remains unidentified.

V was shortened by 3 bases and J by 6 bases, with 21 bases between the two germline ends. The CDR3 is 16 residues long. Per germline, CDR1 LNHDA and CDR2 SQIVND (reference sequence). The origin of this receptor is a man aged 18 to 29 in good health. Some clones in this sample may be carry-over from other donors' samples. This rearrangement joins TRBV19 to TRBJ2-7; D is perhaps TRBD2 (5 bases). The sample consisted of memory CD8+ T cells from PBMCs. Subset of the sample: CD45RO+ cells pooled with CCR7-negative TemRA cells. The CDR3 region is CASSMVVNTPGVEQYF. The CDR3 DNA reads as TGTGCCAGTAGTATGGTCGTGAACACCCCCGGGGTCGAGCAGTACTTC.